A single sample gave rise to the 12 T cell receptor beta chains below, sequenced in a study of CD8 T cells in Susac syndrome. Random hexamers were used to reverse transcribe an amount of roughly 0.45 to 1 ug RNA. TCRdb analysed the immunoSEQ multiplex PCR reads with MiXCR anew, one entry per CDR3 protein. This sample yields about 130,000 distinct CDR3 sequences, of which approximately 95% are seen a single time; about 0.18% belongs to the top ten. Source material: CD8+ T cells from PBMCs. The receptors shown here come from a human donor with Susac syndrome.

The rearrangement joins TRBV27 to TRBJ2-2; D call uncertain. The germline V gene encodes CDR1 MNHEY and CDR2 SMNVEV (reference sequence). This CDR3 is 13 amino acids long. V lost 2 bases to trimming and J lost 5 bases, with 6 bases between them. CDR3 sequence: CASSLGMTGELFF. The CDR3 DNA is TGTGCCAGCAGTTTAGGGATGACCGGGGAGCTGTTTTTT.

The chain uses TRBV3-1 and TRBJ2-1, with 7 bases fitting TRBD2. Per the germline V gene, CDR1 is LGHDT and CDR2 is YNNKEL (reference sequence). The CDR3 length is 17 residues. J lost 0 bases, V lost 0 bases, and 5 bases had no gene match. CDR3 bases: TGTGCCAGCAGCCAAGATTGGCGGGAGACCTCCTACAATGAGCAGTTCTTC. Encoded protein: CASSQDWRETSYNEQFF.

This chain's CDR3 is CASSPKLQGARGEQYF. CDR3 DNA: TGCGCCAGCAGCCCTAAACTACAGGGGGCGCGGGGCGAGCAGTACTTC. J is TRBJ2-7 and V is TRBV4-1, with TRBD1 matching 9 bases. CDR3 length: 16 amino acids. After removal of 4 bases from V and 6 bases from J, the junction contained 13 bases not matched to a gene. CDR1 and CDR2 from the germline V gene are MGHRA and YSYEKL.

This chain joins TRBV20-1 and TRBJ1-5; 7 nucleotides align to TRBD1. The ends lost 1 base at V and 6 bases at J; junction bases unmatched: 6. Germline CDR1 DFQATT, CDR2 SNEGSKA (reference sequence). The CDR3 is 14 residues long. As DNA, the CDR3 is TGCAGTGCTAGAGCGTCCAGGGGGAGTCAGCCCCAGCATTTT. Encoded protein: CSARASRGSQPQHF.

The rearrangement joins TRBV27 to TRBJ2-5; 12 bases line up with TRBD2. Germline V gene sequence: CDR1 MNHEY, CDR2 SMNVEV (reference sequence). This CDR3 spans 15 amino acids. J gave up 3 bases and V 7 bases, and 6 bases lay outside the gene matches. Written as DNA, the CDR3 is TGTGCCAGCACACTAGCGGGAGGACTTGAAGAGACCCAGTACTTC. Residues: CASTLAGGLEETQYF.

The chain joins TRBV12-5 to TRBJ1-1, with D uncertain. The CDR3 is 14 residues long. The germline V gene has CDR1 LGHNT and CDR2 FRNRAP. The V end lost 2 bases, the J end lost 4 bases, and 11 bases lay between the germline ends. The CDR3 sequence: CASGLLLSGTEAFF. Written as DNA, the CDR3 is TGTGCTAGTGGTTTGTTATTGAGTGGCACTGAAGCTTTCTTT.

V gene TRBV4-1 combines with J gene TRBJ2-2, with TRBD1 as a possible D gene (6 bases). Germline V CDR1 and CDR2: MGHRA, YSYEKL. This CDR3 is 15 amino acids long. The V end was cut by 0 bases, the J end by 2 bases, with 7 bases between. The CDR3 DNA follows: TGCGCCAGCAGCCAAGAGGACAGTAACACCGGGGAGCTGTTTTTT. Protein product: CASSQEDSNTGELFF.

The chain uses TRBV7-3 and TRBJ1-1; 10 bases are shared with TRBD1. Trimming at V came to 5 bases and at J to 7 bases, leaving 7 bases not matched to a gene. The CDR3 spans 14 residues. CDR1 is SGHTA and CDR2 is FQGTGA in the germline V gene. The CDR3 coding sequence is TGTGCCAGCAGCGTACTCGGGACAGGGGATGAAGCTTTCTTT. It encodes CASSVLGTGDEAFF.

This rearrangement joins TRBV12-3 or TRBV12-4 to TRBJ1-2; a weak D match, TRBD1 (6 bases). Trimming removed 10 bases at V and 4 bases at J, with 16 bases between. The CDR3 is 13 amino acids. CDR3 coding DNA: TGTGCCATCCTCACAGGGATTGCCTATGGCTACACCTTC. Its protein is CAILTGIAYGYTF.

Only one count was recorded for this clonotype. The CDR3, as DNA: TGTGCCAGCAGTGACGGACAGGGGGTACAAGAGACCCAGTACTTC. Translated, it gives CASSDGQGVQETQYF. The chain has TRBV12-3 or TRBV12-4 and TRBJ2-5; TRBD1 matches 10 bases. CDR3 size: 15 residues. The V gene end was trimmed by 5 bases and the J gene end by 2 bases; junction bases not matched to a gene: 5.

This clonotype was recorded once. The chain combines TRBV29-1 with TRBJ2-7; 8 bases line up with TRBD1. Germline lookup yields CDR1 SQVTM and CDR2 ANQGSEA. The CDR3 loop spans 13 amino acids. J lost 3 bases, V lost 6 bases, and 7 bases had no gene match. This CDR3 is CSVLITGGYEQYF. CDR3 sequence (DNA): TGCAGCGTACTAATCACAGGGGGCTACGAGCAGTACTTC.

This clonotype has a single count. CDR3 in amino acids: CASSQELDYTF. CDR3 in DNA: TGTGCCAGCAGCCAAGAACTCGATTACACCTTC. The chain links TRBV3-1 to TRBJ1-2; unclear D gene. CDR3 length equals 11 residues. Trimming took 0 bases from V and 11 from J, leaving 7 bases between them. Germline CDR1 reads LGHDT; CDR2 reads YNNKEL (reference sequence).